This TCR beta chain was observed in a study of identical twins. The study's findings and limits: Clonotypes of the beta chain that were abundant in cord blood carried fewer insertions (memory repertoires showed none).

Note on this clonotype: Its antigen is still unknown.

One entry per CDR3 protein, called by TCRdb with MiXCR from the 5' RACE reads. The sample includes a few hundred thousand distinct CDR3 sequences, approximately 8.3% of them seen just once. The same specimen was also included in a second study, on yellow fever vaccine responses in identical twins.

The sample taken for sequencing was CD8+ T cells sorted from blood. The TCR was taken from a woman under 30 in good health.

DNA of the CDR3: TGTGCCAGCAGCTCCAGTAGCGGGAGGGCGAACACCGGGGAGCTGTTTTTT. It is translated as CASSSSSGRANTGELFF. The chain carries TRBV11-2 and TRBJ2-2, with 11 bases identical to TRBD2. This CDR3 has 17 residues. CDR1 and CDR2 (germline): SGHAT, FQNNGV. V lost 4 bases to trimming and J lost 0 bases; unmatched junction nucleotides: 4. The entire variable domain, with the rest obtained from reference TRBV11-2 and TRBJ2-2, is as follows: EAGVAQSPRYKIIEKRQSVAFWCNPISGHATLYWYQQILGQGPKLLIQFQNNGVVDDSQLPKDRFSAERLKGVDSTLKIQPAKLEDSAVYLCASSSSSGRANTGELFFGEGSRLTVL.